These T cell receptor beta chains were read from a single sample in a study of blood T cells in healthy people across ages. MiXCR was run by TCRdb on the 5' RACE reads, yielding one entry per CDR3 protein. The profile covers over 950,000 distinct CDR3 sequences, with 51% appearing a single time and around 21% taken by the ten largest. The sample comprised blood. The receptors here all came from a woman aged 55-69 years in good health. Each CDR3 is given with its conserved first and last residue. The order of the fields is CDR3 length, J gene, clone size, D gene, V gene, CDR3 DNA, CDR3 protein. The D gene is left open where the match is weak. Expanded clones get a size class; other rows say once, few or many, or leave the size out.

cdr3_length: 14; j_call: TRBJ2-1; clone_size: NA; d_call: TRBD1; v_call: TRBV12-3/TRBV12-4; cdr3_nt: TGTGCCAGCAGTTTTGGGCAGGGGGACAATGAGCAGTTCTTC; cdr3_aa: CASSFGQGDNEQFF
cdr3_length: 13; j_call: TRBJ2-1; clone_size: NA; d_call: NA; v_call: TRBV6-6; cdr3_nt: TGTGCCAGCAGTCACGACAGTGTCAATGAGCAGTTCTTC; cdr3_aa: CASSHDSVNEQFF
cdr3_length: 15; j_call: TRBJ2-7; clone_size: few; d_call: TRBD1; v_call: TRBV7-8; cdr3_nt: TGTGCCAGCAGCCCGAGGGACAGAGTAAACTACGAGCAGTACTTC; cdr3_aa: CASSPRDRVNYEQYF
cdr3_length: 12; j_call: TRBJ2-3; clone_size: NA; d_call: NA; v_call: TRBV19; cdr3_nt: TGTGCCAGTAGTATCGTTCGGGATACGCAGTATTTT; cdr3_aa: CASSIVRDTQYF
cdr3_length: 15; j_call: TRBJ1-2; clone_size: NA; d_call: TRBD1; v_call: TRBV5-8; cdr3_nt: TGTGCCAGCAGCTTGGAGGGTACAGGGGGAAAGGTCTACACCTTC; cdr3_aa: CASSLEGTGGKVYTF
cdr3_length: 16; j_call: TRBJ2-3; clone_size: NA; d_call: NA; v_call: TRBV12-3/TRBV12-4; cdr3_nt: TGTGCCAGCAGTTTGGCGGCCGGGGGGCATCGAGATACGCAGTATTTT; cdr3_aa: CASSLAAGGHRDTQYF
cdr3_length: 13; j_call: TRBJ2-1; clone_size: NA; d_call: TRBD2; v_call: TRBV12-3/TRBV12-4; cdr3_nt: TGTGCCACCCGAACACTAGCGGGGGGTGAGCAGTTCTTC; cdr3_aa: CATRTLAGGEQFF
cdr3_length: 16; j_call: TRBJ2-3; clone_size: NA; d_call: NA; v_call: TRBV28; cdr3_nt: TGTGCCAGCAACCCCCCGTCCGAGGGGCTGAGAGATACGCAGTATTTT; cdr3_aa: CASNPPSEGLRDTQYF
cdr3_length: 14; j_call: TRBJ2-7; clone_size: NA; d_call: TRBD2; v_call: TRBV10-3; cdr3_nt: TGTGCCACCAAACTAGCGGGAGAAAACAATGAGCAGTACTTC; cdr3_aa: CATKLAGENNEQYF
cdr3_length: 13; j_call: TRBJ2-7; clone_size: NA; d_call: NA; v_call: TRBV20-1; cdr3_nt: TGCAGTGCTCAACCGGGACGCCAAGGGGAGCAGTACTTC; cdr3_aa: CSAQPGRQGEQYF
cdr3_length: 14; j_call: TRBJ2-2; clone_size: NA; d_call: NA; v_call: TRBV20-1; cdr3_nt: TGCAGTGCTAGAGATACGACTTACACCGGGGAGCTGTTTTTT; cdr3_aa: CSARDTTYTGELFF
cdr3_length: 14; j_call: TRBJ2-7; clone_size: few; d_call: NA; v_call: TRBV12-3/TRBV12-4; cdr3_nt: TGTGCCAGCAGTTTGGCGTGGAGTACCTACGAGCAGTACTTC; cdr3_aa: CASSLAWSTYEQYF
cdr3_length: 15; j_call: TRBJ2-7; clone_size: few; d_call: NA; v_call: TRBV4-2; cdr3_nt: TGTGCCAGCAGCCAAGCGGGACTGGGGACCTACGAGCAGTACTTC; cdr3_aa: CASSQAGLGTYEQYF
cdr3_length: 17; j_call: TRBJ2-4; clone_size: few; d_call: TRBD2; v_call: TRBV7-2; cdr3_nt: TGTGCCAGCAGCTTAAGGGCCCCTAGCGGGAGGGGGAACATTCAGTACTTC; cdr3_aa: CASSLRAPSGRGNIQYF
cdr3_length: 18; j_call: TRBJ2-3; clone_size: NA; d_call: TRBD2; v_call: TRBV6-4; cdr3_nt: TGTGCCAGCAGAAGGTTCGGGACTAGCGGGGCCATCACAGATACGCAGTATTTT; cdr3_aa: CASRRFGTSGAITDTQYF
cdr3_length: 16; j_call: TRBJ2-6; clone_size: many; d_call: NA; v_call: TRBV11-2; cdr3_nt: TGTGCCAGCAGTTCCCGGGTCTCCTCTGGGGCCAACGTCCTGACTTTC; cdr3_aa: CASSSRVSSGANVLTF
cdr3_length: 12; j_call: TRBJ2-3; clone_size: few; d_call: NA; v_call: TRBV10-3; cdr3_nt: TGTGCCATCAGTGAGTCATCAGATACGCAGTATTTT; cdr3_aa: CAISESSDTQYF
cdr3_length: 15; j_call: TRBJ2-3; clone_size: NA; d_call: TRBD2; v_call: TRBV20-1; cdr3_nt: TGCAGTGCTAGAGAAGGAAGCGGGAGTTTTTATACGCAGTATTTT; cdr3_aa: CSAREGSGSFYTQYF
cdr3_length: 15; j_call: TRBJ2-1; clone_size: few; d_call: TRBD2; v_call: TRBV9; cdr3_nt: TGTGCCAGCAGCGTAGGGACTAGGTCGGCCAATGAGCAGTTCTTC; cdr3_aa: CASSVGTRSANEQFF
cdr3_length: 15; j_call: TRBJ2-7; clone_size: NA; d_call: TRBD2; v_call: TRBV20-1; cdr3_nt: TGCAGTGCCGAAAGCAAAAGCGGGGTCTCCTACGAGCAGTACTTC; cdr3_aa: CSAESKSGVSYEQYF
cdr3_length: 15; j_call: TRBJ2-1; clone_size: NA; d_call: NA; v_call: TRBV11-3; cdr3_nt: TGTGCCAGCAGCTCCGGAGGGGGAGATGTCAATGAGCAGTTCTTC; cdr3_aa: CASSSGGGDVNEQFF
cdr3_length: 13; j_call: TRBJ1-2; clone_size: NA; d_call: NA; v_call: TRBV7-8; cdr3_nt: TGTGCCAGCATCCCCTCCGGGGTAGATGGCTACACCTTC; cdr3_aa: CASIPSGVDGYTF
cdr3_length: 14; j_call: TRBJ2-7; clone_size: many; d_call: TRBD2; v_call: TRBV20-1; cdr3_nt: TGCAGTGCTAGAGGGGACGGGAGGCCCTACGAGCAGTACTTC; cdr3_aa: CSARGDGRPYEQYF
cdr3_length: 16; j_call: TRBJ2-1; clone_size: NA; d_call: NA; v_call: TRBV7-2; cdr3_nt: TGTGCCAGCAGCTTAGGCGGTGACCTCCCTAGCCATGAGCAGTTCTTC; cdr3_aa: CASSLGGDLPSHEQFF
cdr3_length: 15; j_call: TRBJ2-5; clone_size: NA; d_call: NA; v_call: TRBV20-1; cdr3_nt: TGCAGTGCTAGTCTGTACAGGGGCGGGAAAGAGACCCAGTACTTC; cdr3_aa: CSASLYRGGKETQYF
cdr3_length: 14; j_call: TRBJ2-4; clone_size: few; d_call: TRBD1; v_call: TRBV30; cdr3_nt: TGTGCCTGGAGTCCCGGGACAGGGACAAACATTCAGTACTTC; cdr3_aa: CAWSPGTGTNIQYF
cdr3_length: 12; j_call: TRBJ2-3; clone_size: many; d_call: NA; v_call: TRBV4-1; cdr3_nt: TGCGCCAGCAGCCAAATTCTCGATACGCAGTATTTT; cdr3_aa: CASSQILDTQYF
cdr3_length: 16; j_call: TRBJ2-7; clone_size: NA; d_call: NA; v_call: TRBV6-1; cdr3_nt: TGTGCCAGCAGTGAAGTTGTGGGCCAGGGCGGAGACGAGCAGTACTTC; cdr3_aa: CASSEVVGQGGDEQYF
cdr3_length: 12; j_call: TRBJ2-1; clone_size: NA; d_call: NA; v_call: TRBV18; cdr3_nt: TGTACCAGCGCACTGACTATGGATGAGCAGTTCTTC; cdr3_aa: CTSALTMDEQFF
cdr3_length: 16; j_call: TRBJ2-7; clone_size: NA; d_call: NA; v_call: TRBV20-1; cdr3_nt: TGCAGTGCTCGTCGAAGATCAGGGAAGGATAGCCACGAGCAGTACTTC; cdr3_aa: CSARRRSGKDSHEQYF
cdr3_length: 13; j_call: TRBJ2-1; clone_size: NA; d_call: NA; v_call: TRBV6-2/TRBV6-3; cdr3_nt: TGTGCCGGCAGGGTGGGTTTAGGCGATGAGCAGTTCTTC; cdr3_aa: CAGRVGLGDEQFF
cdr3_length: 16; j_call: TRBJ2-1; clone_size: once; d_call: TRBD1; v_call: TRBV5-1; cdr3_nt: TGCGCCAGCAGCCCGGGACAGGGGGCGACCTACAATGAGCAGTTCTTC; cdr3_aa: CASSPGQGATYNEQFF
cdr3_length: 21; j_call: TRBJ2-3; clone_size: many; d_call: NA; v_call: TRBV12-3/TRBV12-4; cdr3_nt: TGTGCCAGCAGTTCCCCTACCGGGACAGTAAACGGACTAGCAGCCACAGATACGCAGTATTTT; cdr3_aa: CASSSPTGTVNGLAATDTQYF
cdr3_length: 16; j_call: TRBJ2-5; clone_size: NA; d_call: TRBD1; v_call: TRBV7-8; cdr3_nt: TGTGCCAGCAGCCGCCCGACAGGGCAGTACCAAGAGACCCAGTACTTC; cdr3_aa: CASSRPTGQYQETQYF
cdr3_length: 11; j_call: TRBJ2-5; clone_size: NA; d_call: NA; v_call: TRBV30; cdr3_nt: TGTGCCTGGAGCGACCAAGAGACCCAGTACTTC; cdr3_aa: CAWSDQETQYF
cdr3_length: 14; j_call: TRBJ2-7; clone_size: NA; d_call: NA; v_call: TRBV5-1; cdr3_nt: TGCGCCAGCAGCTTGGAGGTGGGAGTATACGAGCAGTACTTC; cdr3_aa: CASSLEVGVYEQYF
cdr3_length: 23; j_call: TRBJ2-1; clone_size: NA; d_call: TRBD2; v_call: TRBV3-1; cdr3_nt: TGTGCCAGCAGCCAAGTACTCAATAGCGGGAGTCCCCACGGCGAGGCTTCCTACAATGAGCAGTTCTTC; cdr3_aa: CASSQVLNSGSPHGEASYNEQFF
cdr3_length: 15; j_call: TRBJ2-5; clone_size: few; d_call: NA; v_call: TRBV12-3/TRBV12-4; cdr3_nt: TGTGCCTCGGCGCCCACAGGAACTATCCAAGAGACCCAGTACTTC; cdr3_aa: CASAPTGTIQETQYF
cdr3_length: 15; j_call: TRBJ2-4; clone_size: NA; d_call: NA; v_call: TRBV3-1; cdr3_nt: TGTGCCAGCAGCCACACGGACAGAGCCAAAAACATTCAGTACTTC; cdr3_aa: CASSHTDRAKNIQYF
cdr3_length: 18; j_call: TRBJ2-1; clone_size: NA; d_call: NA; v_call: TRBV20-1; cdr3_nt: TGCAGTGCTAGAGATGCGCCCCAGCGGGTCAGCTCCTACAATGAGCAGTTCTTC; cdr3_aa: CSARDAPQRVSSYNEQFF
cdr3_length: 16; j_call: TRBJ2-3; clone_size: NA; d_call: NA; v_call: TRBV29-1; cdr3_nt: TGCAGCGTTGAAGATCCTACAGGTCGGGGCACAGATACGCAGTATTTT; cdr3_aa: CSVEDPTGRGTDTQYF
cdr3_length: 11; j_call: TRBJ2-5; clone_size: NA; d_call: NA; v_call: TRBV10-3; cdr3_nt: TGTGCCATCGCCGCCGGACAGACCCAGTACTTC; cdr3_aa: CAIAAGQTQYF
cdr3_length: 13; j_call: TRBJ1-4; clone_size: few; d_call: NA; v_call: TRBV7-9; cdr3_nt: TGTGCCAGCGCCACGGCAACTAATGAAAAACTGTTTTTT; cdr3_aa: CASATATNEKLFF
cdr3_length: 16; j_call: TRBJ2-3; clone_size: few; d_call: TRBD2; v_call: TRBV28; cdr3_nt: TGTGCCAGCAGTTTCGGGCTAGCGGGGGCCACAGATACGCAGTATTTT; cdr3_aa: CASSFGLAGATDTQYF
cdr3_length: 15; j_call: TRBJ2-4; clone_size: NA; d_call: TRBD2; v_call: TRBV7-9; cdr3_nt: TGTGCCAGCGGTCGGGGGACTATTGCCAAAAACATTCAGTACTTC; cdr3_aa: CASGRGTIAKNIQYF
cdr3_length: 17; j_call: TRBJ2-6; clone_size: NA; d_call: NA; v_call: TRBV11-3; cdr3_nt: TGTGCCAGCAGCTTAGATCGAGGAGTGGCAGGGGCCAACGTCCTGACTTTC; cdr3_aa: CASSLDRGVAGANVLTF
cdr3_length: 16; j_call: TRBJ1-2; clone_size: few; d_call: NA; v_call: TRBV4-1; cdr3_nt: TGCGCCAGCAGCCAGGGGACGGCGGCGACGATCTATGGCTACACCTTC; cdr3_aa: CASSQGTAATIYGYTF
cdr3_length: 13; j_call: TRBJ1-2; clone_size: few; d_call: NA; v_call: TRBV12-3/TRBV12-4; cdr3_nt: TGTGCCAGCAGTTTGTTTTTGCTTCGTGGCTACACCTTC; cdr3_aa: CASSLFLLRGYTF
cdr3_length: 12; j_call: TRBJ2-1; clone_size: few; d_call: TRBD2; v_call: TRBV29-1; cdr3_nt: TGCAGCCCCAGCCGGGGGGGGAATGAGCAGTTCTTC; cdr3_aa: CSPSRGGNEQFF
cdr3_length: 18; j_call: TRBJ2-7; clone_size: NA; d_call: TRBD2; v_call: TRBV7-9; cdr3_nt: TGTGCCAGCAGCCTCGGAGTGGGACTAGCGGGGGAATTCTACGAGCAGTACTTC; cdr3_aa: CASSLGVGLAGEFYEQYF
cdr3_length: 19; j_call: TRBJ1-5; clone_size: NA; d_call: NA; v_call: TRBV7-2; cdr3_nt: TGTGCCAGCAGCCCTACCGACAAAGGTCTGGGTTATAGCAATCAGCCCCAGCATTTT; cdr3_aa: CASSPTDKGLGYSNQPQHF
cdr3_length: 16; j_call: TRBJ2-3; clone_size: NA; d_call: TRBD1; v_call: TRBV18; cdr3_nt: TGTGCCAGCTCACCTACGGGACAGGGAAGCACAGATACGCAGTATTTT; cdr3_aa: CASSPTGQGSTDTQYF
cdr3_length: 16; j_call: TRBJ2-1; clone_size: NA; d_call: TRBD2; v_call: TRBV20-1; cdr3_nt: TGCAGTGCTAGAGATCTTGAGACTAGCGGGAGGTATGAGCAGTTCTTC; cdr3_aa: CSARDLETSGRYEQFF
cdr3_length: 17; j_call: TRBJ2-3; clone_size: NA; d_call: NA; v_call: TRBV4-1; cdr3_nt: TGCGCCAGCAGCCAAGCCTCGGGACTTGGGATCACAGATACGCAGTATTTT; cdr3_aa: CASSQASGLGITDTQYF
cdr3_length: 13; j_call: TRBJ2-5; clone_size: NA; d_call: NA; v_call: TRBV20-1; cdr3_nt: TGCAGTGCTAAACGGTCCTCTACAGAGACCCAGTACTTC; cdr3_aa: CSAKRSSTETQYF
cdr3_length: 16; j_call: TRBJ2-1; clone_size: NA; d_call: TRBD2; v_call: TRBV29-1; cdr3_nt: TGCAGCGTGGGAGGGGTAGAACCGAGCTCCTACAATGAGCAGTTCTTC; cdr3_aa: CSVGGVEPSSYNEQFF
cdr3_length: 15; j_call: TRBJ1-5; clone_size: NA; d_call: NA; v_call: TRBV6-6; cdr3_nt: TGTGCCAGCAGTCAAAGGACAGTTAGCAATCAGCCCCAGCATTTT; cdr3_aa: CASSQRTVSNQPQHF
cdr3_length: 14; j_call: TRBJ2-3; clone_size: NA; d_call: NA; v_call: TRBV6-5; cdr3_nt: TGTGCCAGCAGTCCGGACCTAGGCACAGATACGCAGTATTTT; cdr3_aa: CASSPDLGTDTQYF